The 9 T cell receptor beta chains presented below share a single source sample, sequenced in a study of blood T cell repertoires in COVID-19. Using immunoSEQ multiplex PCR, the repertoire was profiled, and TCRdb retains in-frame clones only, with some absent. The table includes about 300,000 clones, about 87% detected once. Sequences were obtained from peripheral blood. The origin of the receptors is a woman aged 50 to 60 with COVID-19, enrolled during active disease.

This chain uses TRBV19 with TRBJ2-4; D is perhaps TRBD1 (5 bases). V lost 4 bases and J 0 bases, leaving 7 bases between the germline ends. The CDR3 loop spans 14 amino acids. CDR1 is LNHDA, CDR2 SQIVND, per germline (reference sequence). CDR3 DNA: TGTGCCAGTAGTAAGGGGCTAGCCAAAAACATTCAGTACTTC. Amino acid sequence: CASSKGLAKNIQYF. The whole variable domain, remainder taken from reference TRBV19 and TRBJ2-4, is DGGITQSPKYLFRKEGQNVTLSCEQNLNHDAMYWYRQDPGQGLRLIYYSQIVNDFQKGDIAEGYSVSREKKESFPLTVTSAQKNPTAFYLCASSKGLAKNIQYFGAGTRLSVL.

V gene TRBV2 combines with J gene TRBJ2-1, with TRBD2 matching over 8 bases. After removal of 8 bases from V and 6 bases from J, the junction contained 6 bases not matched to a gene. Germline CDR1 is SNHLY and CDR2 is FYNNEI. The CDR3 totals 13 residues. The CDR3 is CASQRERPNEQFF. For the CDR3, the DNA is TGTGCCAGCCAGCGGGAGCGTCCCAATGAGCAGTTCTTC.

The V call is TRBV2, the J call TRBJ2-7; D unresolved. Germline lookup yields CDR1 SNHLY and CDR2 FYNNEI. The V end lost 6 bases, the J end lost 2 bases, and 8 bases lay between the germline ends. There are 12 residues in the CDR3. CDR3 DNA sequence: TGTGCCAGCAGAGTGCTACCCTACGAGCAGTACTTC. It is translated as CASRVLPYEQYF.

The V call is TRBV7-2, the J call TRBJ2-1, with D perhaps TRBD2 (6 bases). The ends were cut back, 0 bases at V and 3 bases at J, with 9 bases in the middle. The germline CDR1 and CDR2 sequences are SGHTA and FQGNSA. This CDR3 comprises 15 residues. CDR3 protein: CASSLAGSGYNEQFF. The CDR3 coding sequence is TGTGCCAGCAGCTTAGCCGGGAGTGGCTACAATGAGCAGTTCTTC.

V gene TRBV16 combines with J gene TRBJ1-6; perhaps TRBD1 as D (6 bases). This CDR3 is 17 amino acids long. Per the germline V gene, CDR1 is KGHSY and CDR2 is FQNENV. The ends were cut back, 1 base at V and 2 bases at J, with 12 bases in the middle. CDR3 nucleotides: TGTGCCAGCAGCCAATTTGGGACAACGACCTATAATTCACCCCTCCACTTT. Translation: CASSQFGTTTYNSPLHF.

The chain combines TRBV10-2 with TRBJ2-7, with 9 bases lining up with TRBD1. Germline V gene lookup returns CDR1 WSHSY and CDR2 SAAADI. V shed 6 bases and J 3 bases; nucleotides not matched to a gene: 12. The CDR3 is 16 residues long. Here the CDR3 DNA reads TGCGCCAGCAGGCCACCTTACCGGGACAGGGTCTACGAGCAGTACTTC. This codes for CASRPPYRDRVYEQYF.

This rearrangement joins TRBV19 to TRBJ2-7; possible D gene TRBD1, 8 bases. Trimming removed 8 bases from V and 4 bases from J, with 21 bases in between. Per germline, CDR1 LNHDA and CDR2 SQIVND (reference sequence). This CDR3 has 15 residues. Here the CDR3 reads CASRPYHRGGYEQYF. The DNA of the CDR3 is TGTGCCAGTCGCCCCTACCACAGGGGGGGGTACGAGCAGTACTTC.

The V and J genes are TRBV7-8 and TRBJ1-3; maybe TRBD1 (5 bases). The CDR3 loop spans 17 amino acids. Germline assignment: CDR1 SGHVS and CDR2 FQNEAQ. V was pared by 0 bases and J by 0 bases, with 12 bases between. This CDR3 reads CASSLASGHRSGNTIYF. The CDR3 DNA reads TGTGCCAGCAGCTTAGCTTCCGGACACCGCTCTGGAAACACCATATATTTT.

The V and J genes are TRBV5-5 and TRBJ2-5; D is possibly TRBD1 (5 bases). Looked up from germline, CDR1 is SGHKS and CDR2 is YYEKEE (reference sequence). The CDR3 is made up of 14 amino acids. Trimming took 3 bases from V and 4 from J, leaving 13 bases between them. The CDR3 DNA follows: TGTGCCAGCAGCTGGACAACCACGCTAGAGACCCAGTACTTC. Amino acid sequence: CASSWTTTLETQYF.